These 6 T cell receptor beta chains originate from one sample sequenced in a study of blood T cell repertoires in COVID-19. The table came from immunoSEQ multiplex PCR; TCRdb's copy has only in-frame clones and leaves some out. The table has over 200,000 clones, 82% seen once. Material: PBMCs or T cells enriched from blood (not recorded which). All receptors come from a man aged 35 to 55 who had recovered from COVID-19.

This clone was counted a few times. The chain joins TRBV2 to TRBJ2-3; TRBD2 might be the D (5 bases). The V end lost 7 bases, the J end lost 7 bases, and 12 bases lay between the germline ends. Per the germline V gene, CDR1 is SNHLY and CDR2 is FYNNEI. The CDR3 covers 12 residues. For the CDR3, the DNA is TGTGCCAGCATAAACACCGGGAATACGCAGTATTTT. It is translated as CASINTGNTQYF.

This chain links TRBV3-1 (or the pseudogene TRBV3-2) with TRBJ2-4; a weak D match, TRBD2 (5 bases). The V gene's germline CDR1 is LGHDT and CDR2 YNNKEL (reference sequence). The germline V and J ends were trimmed by 1 base and 0 bases, with 10 bases remaining between them. The CDR3 has 16 residues. The CDR3 protein is CASSQAPREAKNIQYF. The DNA for the CDR3 is TGTGCCAGCAGCCAAGCACCGAGGGAAGCCAAAAACATTCAGTACTTC.

This clone has only one observation. The gene calls are TRBV4-1 and TRBJ1-4; D is possibly TRBD1 (5 bases). The CDR3 runs 15 residues. Trimming removed 1 base at V and 6 bases at J, with 12 bases between. The germline gives CDR1 MGHRA, CDR2 YSYEKL. In DNA form, the CDR3 reads TGCGCCAGCAGCCAAGGTTCAGGGATGGATGAAAAACTGTTTTTT. It encodes CASSQGSGMDEKLFF.

The V call is TRBV11-2, the J call TRBJ1-1; D unclear. Germline V gives CDR1 SGHAT, CDR2 FQNNGV. The V end lost 6 bases, the J end lost 9 bases, and 14 bases lay between the germline ends. The CDR3 is 12 amino acids. Here the CDR3 DNA reads TGTGCCAGCAGGATAAGCGGGATTAAAGCTTTCTTT. Encoded protein: CASRISGIKAFF.

This chain connects TRBV4-1 to TRBJ2-3, with a weak D call TRBD2 (7 bases). The germline gives CDR1 MGHRA, CDR2 YSYEKL. This CDR3 is 16 amino acids long. Trimming removed 4 bases from V and 3 bases from J, with 17 bases in between. CDR3 nucleotide sequence: TGCGCCAGCAGCCCCGGCGGTGGGAGGGGGACAGATACGCAGTATTTT. Its protein product is CASSPGGGRGTDTQYF.

This chain links TRBV27 with TRBJ2-7; 10 bases align to TRBD2. Per the germline V gene, CDR1 is MNHEY and CDR2 is SMNVEV (reference sequence). The CDR3 sequence is 13 residues long. V was pared by 6 bases and J by 3 bases, with 2 bases of the junction left unmatched. The CDR3: CASRRTSGYEQYF. In DNA, the CDR3 is TGTGCCAGCAGAAGGACTAGCGGCTACGAGCAGTACTTC.